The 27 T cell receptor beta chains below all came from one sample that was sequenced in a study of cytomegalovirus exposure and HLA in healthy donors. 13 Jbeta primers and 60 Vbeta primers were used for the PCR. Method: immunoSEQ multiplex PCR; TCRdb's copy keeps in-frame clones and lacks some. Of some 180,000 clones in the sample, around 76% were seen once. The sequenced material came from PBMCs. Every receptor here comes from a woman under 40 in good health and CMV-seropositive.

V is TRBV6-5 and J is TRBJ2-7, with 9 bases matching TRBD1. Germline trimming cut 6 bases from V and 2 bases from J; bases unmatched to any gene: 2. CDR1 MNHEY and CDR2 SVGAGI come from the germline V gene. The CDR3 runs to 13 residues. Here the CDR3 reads CASRWTGAYEQYF. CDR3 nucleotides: TGTGCCAGCAGGTGGACAGGGGCCTACGAGCAGTACTTC.

The CDR3 loop is CAISLLLLTSGDNTGELFF. Written as DNA, the CDR3 is TGTGCCATCAGCCTCCTCCTTTTGACTAGCGGGGACAACACCGGGGAGCTGTTTTTT. The chain recombines TRBV10-3 with TRBJ2-2; 11 bases agree with TRBD2. The J segment lost 2 bases and the V segment lost 6 bases, leaving 14 bases of the junction unmatched. Germline values: CDR1 ENHRY, CDR2 SYGVKD. The CDR3 consists of 19 residues.

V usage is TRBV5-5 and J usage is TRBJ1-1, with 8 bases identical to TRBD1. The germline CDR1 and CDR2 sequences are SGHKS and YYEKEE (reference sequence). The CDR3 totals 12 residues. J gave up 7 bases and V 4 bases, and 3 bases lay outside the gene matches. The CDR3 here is CASSTGQVEAFF. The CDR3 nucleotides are TGTGCCAGCAGCACGGGACAGGTTGAAGCTTTCTTT.

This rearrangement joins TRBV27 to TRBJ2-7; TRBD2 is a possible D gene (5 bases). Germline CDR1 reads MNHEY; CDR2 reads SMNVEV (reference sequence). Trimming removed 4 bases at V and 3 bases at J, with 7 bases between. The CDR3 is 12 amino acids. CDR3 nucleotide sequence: TGTGCCAGCAGTTCCCGGGGCTACGAGCAGTACTTC. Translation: CASSSRGYEQYF.

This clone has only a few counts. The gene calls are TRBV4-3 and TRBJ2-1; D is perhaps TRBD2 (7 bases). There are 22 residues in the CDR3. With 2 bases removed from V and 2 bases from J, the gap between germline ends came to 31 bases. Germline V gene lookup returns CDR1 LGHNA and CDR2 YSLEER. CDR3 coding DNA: TGCGCCAGCAGCCAACCTAGCGGTGACCACGTACCCCCGGGACACCCCTACAATGAGCAGTTCTTC. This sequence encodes CASSQPSGDHVPPGHPYNEQFF.

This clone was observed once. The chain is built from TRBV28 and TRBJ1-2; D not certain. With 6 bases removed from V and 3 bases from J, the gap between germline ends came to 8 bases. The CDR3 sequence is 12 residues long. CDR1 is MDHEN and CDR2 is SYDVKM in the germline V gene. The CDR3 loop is CASSPLYYGYTF. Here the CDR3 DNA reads TGTGCCAGCAGCCCTTTATACTATGGCTACACCTTC.

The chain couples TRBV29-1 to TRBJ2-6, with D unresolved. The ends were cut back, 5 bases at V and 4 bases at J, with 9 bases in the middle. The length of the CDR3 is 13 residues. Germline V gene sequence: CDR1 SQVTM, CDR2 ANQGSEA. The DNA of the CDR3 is TGCAGCGTTCTACGTTCCGGGGCCAACGTCCTGACTTTC. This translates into CSVLRSGANVLTF.

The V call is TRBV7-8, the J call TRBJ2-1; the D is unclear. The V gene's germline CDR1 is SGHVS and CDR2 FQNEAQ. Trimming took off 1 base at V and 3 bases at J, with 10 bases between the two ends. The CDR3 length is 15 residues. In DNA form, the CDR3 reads TGTGCCAGCAGCTTAGGCCGTGCAGGCTACAATGAGCAGTTCTTC. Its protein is CASSLGRAGYNEQFF.

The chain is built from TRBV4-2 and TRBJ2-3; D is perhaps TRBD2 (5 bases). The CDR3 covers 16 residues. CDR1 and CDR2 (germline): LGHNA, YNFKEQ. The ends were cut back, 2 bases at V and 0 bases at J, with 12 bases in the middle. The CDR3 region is CASSQRSTSSTDTQYF. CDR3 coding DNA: TGTGCCAGCAGCCAACGTTCTACTAGTAGCACAGATACGCAGTATTTT.

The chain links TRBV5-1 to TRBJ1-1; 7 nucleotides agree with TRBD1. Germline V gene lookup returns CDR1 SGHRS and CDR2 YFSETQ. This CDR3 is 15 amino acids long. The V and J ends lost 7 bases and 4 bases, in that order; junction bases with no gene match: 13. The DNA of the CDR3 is TGCGCCAGCCGCTGGGACAGCCCAGGAGGCACTGAAGCTTTCTTT. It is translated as CASRWDSPGGTEAFF.

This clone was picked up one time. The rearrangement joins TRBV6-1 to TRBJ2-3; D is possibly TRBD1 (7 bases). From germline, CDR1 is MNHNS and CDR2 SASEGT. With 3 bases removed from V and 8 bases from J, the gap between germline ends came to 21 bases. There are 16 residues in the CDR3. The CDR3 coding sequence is TGTGCCAGCAGTGACGCGATCCCAGGGGGGTACGGTACGCAGTATTTT. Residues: CASSDAIPGGYGTQYF.

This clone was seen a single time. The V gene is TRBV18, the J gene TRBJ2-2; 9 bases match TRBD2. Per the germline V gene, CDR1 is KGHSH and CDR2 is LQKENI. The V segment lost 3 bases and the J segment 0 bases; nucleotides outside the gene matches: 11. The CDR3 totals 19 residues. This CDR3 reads CASSPTVSGGVSNTGELFF. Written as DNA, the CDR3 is TGTGCCAGCTCACCGACTGTTAGCGGGGGCGTCTCGAACACCGGGGAGCTGTTTTTT.

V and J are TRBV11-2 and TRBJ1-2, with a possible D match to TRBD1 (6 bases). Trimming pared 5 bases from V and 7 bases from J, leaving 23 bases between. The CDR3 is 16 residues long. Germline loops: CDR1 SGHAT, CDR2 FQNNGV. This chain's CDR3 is CASSPDRGGRVSGYTF. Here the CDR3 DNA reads TGTGCCAGCAGCCCCGACCGGGGGGGGCGCGTTTCTGGCTACACCTTC.

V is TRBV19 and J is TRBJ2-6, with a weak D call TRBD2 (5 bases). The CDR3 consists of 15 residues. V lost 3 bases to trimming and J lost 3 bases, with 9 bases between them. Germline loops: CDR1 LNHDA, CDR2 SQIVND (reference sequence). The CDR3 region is CASSIDRDGANVLTF. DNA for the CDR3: TGTGCCAGTAGTATTGACCGGGATGGGGCCAACGTCCTGACTTTC.

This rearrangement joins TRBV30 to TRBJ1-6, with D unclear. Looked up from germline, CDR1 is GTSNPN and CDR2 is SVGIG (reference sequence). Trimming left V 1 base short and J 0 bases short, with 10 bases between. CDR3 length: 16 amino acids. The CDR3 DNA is TGTGCCTGGAGTGGGGCCGAGAGCTCCTATAATTCACCCCTCCACTTT. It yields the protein CAWSGAESSYNSPLHF.

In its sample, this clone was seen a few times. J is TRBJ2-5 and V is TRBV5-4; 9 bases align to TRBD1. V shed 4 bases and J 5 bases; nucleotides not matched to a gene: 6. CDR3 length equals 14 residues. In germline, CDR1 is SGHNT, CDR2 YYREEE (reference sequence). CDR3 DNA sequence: TGTGCCAGCAGCACACGACAGGGGGAGGAGACCCAGTACTTC. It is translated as CASSTRQGEETQYF.

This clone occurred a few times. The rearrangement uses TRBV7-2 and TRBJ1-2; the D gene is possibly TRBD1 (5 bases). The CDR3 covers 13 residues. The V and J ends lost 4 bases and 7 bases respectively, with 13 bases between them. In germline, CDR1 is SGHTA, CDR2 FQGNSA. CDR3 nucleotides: TGTGCCAGCAGCTCCGTGGGGGGGGGTGGCTACACCTTC. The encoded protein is CASSSVGGGGYTF.

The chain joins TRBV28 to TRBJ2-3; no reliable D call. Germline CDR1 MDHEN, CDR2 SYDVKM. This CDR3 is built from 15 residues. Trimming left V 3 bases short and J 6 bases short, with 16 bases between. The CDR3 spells CASSFFRGNRDTQYF. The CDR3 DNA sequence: TGTGCCAGCAGTTTCTTCAGAGGAAACCGGGATACGCAGTATTTT.

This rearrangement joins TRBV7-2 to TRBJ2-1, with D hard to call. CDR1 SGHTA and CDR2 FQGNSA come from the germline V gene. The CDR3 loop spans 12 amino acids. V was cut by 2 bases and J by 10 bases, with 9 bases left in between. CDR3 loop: CASSLRRMEQFF. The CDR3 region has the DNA TGTGCCAGCAGCTTACGGCGGATGGAGCAGTTCTTC.

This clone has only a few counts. The CDR3 nucleotides are TGCGCCAGCAGGCTCGGTCCGGCTAGCGGTACTATAGAGACCCAGTACTTC. This sequence encodes CASRLGPASGTIETQYF. The chain joins TRBV5-1 to TRBJ2-5, with 7 bases that match TRBD2. Germline V gene sequence: CDR1 SGHRS, CDR2 YFSETQ. The V and J ends lost 5 bases and 4 bases, in that order; junction bases with no gene match: 17. CDR3 size: 17 residues.

The CDR3 region is CASSEKGIGELFF. The CDR3 DNA follows: TGTGCCAGCAGTGAAAAGGGGATCGGGGAGCTGTTTTTT. V is TRBV2 and J is TRBJ2-2, with a tentative D call TRBD1 (5 bases). Deletions cut 2 bases from V and 7 bases from J, with 8 bases between. The germline V gene has CDR1 SNHLY and CDR2 FYNNEI. The CDR3 is 13 amino acids.

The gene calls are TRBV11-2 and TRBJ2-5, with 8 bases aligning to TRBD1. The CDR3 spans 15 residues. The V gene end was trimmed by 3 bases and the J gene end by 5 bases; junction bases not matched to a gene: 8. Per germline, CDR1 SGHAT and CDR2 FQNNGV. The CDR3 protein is CASSFGQGQGETQYF. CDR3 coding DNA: TGTGCCAGCAGCTTCGGACAGGGCCAGGGGGAGACCCAGTACTTC.

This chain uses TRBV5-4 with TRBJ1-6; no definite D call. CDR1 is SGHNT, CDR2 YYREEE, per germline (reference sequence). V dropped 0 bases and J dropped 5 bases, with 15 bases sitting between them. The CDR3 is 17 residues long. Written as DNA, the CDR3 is TGTGCCAGCAGCTTGGACTCGGGAGGCGGCCATAATTCACCCCTCCACTTT. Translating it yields CASSLDSGGGHNSPLHF.

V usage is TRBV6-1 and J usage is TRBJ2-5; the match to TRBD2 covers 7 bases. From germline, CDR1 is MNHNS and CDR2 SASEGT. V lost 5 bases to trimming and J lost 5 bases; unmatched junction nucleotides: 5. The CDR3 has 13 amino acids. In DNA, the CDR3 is TGTGCCAGCAGTAGCGGGGAAGGGGAGACCCAGTACTTC. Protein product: CASSSGEGETQYF.

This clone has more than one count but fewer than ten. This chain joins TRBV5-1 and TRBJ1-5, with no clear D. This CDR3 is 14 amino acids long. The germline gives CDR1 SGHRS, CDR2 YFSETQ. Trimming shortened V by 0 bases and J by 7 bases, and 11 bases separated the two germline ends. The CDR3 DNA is TGCGCCAGCAGCTTGGACTGGCCGGGGCAGCCCCAGCATTTT. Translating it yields CASSLDWPGQPQHF.

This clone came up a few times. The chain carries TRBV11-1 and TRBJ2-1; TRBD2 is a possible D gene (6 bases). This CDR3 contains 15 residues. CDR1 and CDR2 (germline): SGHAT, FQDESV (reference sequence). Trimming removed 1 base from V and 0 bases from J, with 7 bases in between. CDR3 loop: CASSLDGSSYNEQFF. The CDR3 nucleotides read TGTGCCAGCAGCTTAGACGGGAGCTCCTACAATGAGCAGTTCTTC.

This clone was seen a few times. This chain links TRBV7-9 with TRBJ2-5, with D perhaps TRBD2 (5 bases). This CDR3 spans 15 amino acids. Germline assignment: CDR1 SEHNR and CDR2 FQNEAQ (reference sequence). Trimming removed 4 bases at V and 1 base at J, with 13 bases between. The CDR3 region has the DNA TGTGCCAGCAGCTCGACTAATCGACTCCAAGAGACCCAGTACTTC. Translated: CASSSTNRLQETQYF.